Listed below are T cell receptor beta chains from one sample, sequenced in a study of cytomegalovirus exposure and HLA in healthy donors. Sequenced by immunoSEQ multiplex PCR; TCRdb stores in-frame clones only, minus some. The data contain 130,000 to 150,000 clones, 55% to 70% of them singletons. Sequencing used PBMCs. These receptors were taken from a woman under 40 in good health and CMV-seropositive. Both conserved end residues are part of each CDR3. The D gene is left open where the match is weak. Some rows mark clone size as missing; the rest say once, few, many or name a class of expanded clone.

-	-	TRBV2	TRBJ2-2	CASQLEYGELFF	TGTGCCAGCCAACTAGAGTACGGGGAGCTGTTTTTT
-	-	TRBV11-2	TRBJ1-4	CASSPPDSGNEKLFF	TGTGCCAGCAGCCCACCGGACAGTGGTAATGAAAAACTGTTTTTT
TRBD1	-	TRBV7-9	TRBJ1-2	CASSLDGTDRGYTF	TGTGCCAGCAGCTTAGATGGGACAGACCGGGGCTACACCTTC
-	-	TRBV5-1	TRBJ2-2	CASSPDPRGTGELFF	TGCGCCAGCAGCCCGGACCCGCGGGGCACCGGGGAGCTGTTTTTT
TRBD1	-	TRBV14	TRBJ2-7	CASSPRDRSYEQYF	TGTGCCAGCAGCCCTCGGGACAGGTCCTACGAGCAGTACTTC
-	once	TRBV6-6	TRBJ1-6	CASIPPGGNSPLHF	TGTGCCAGCATCCCTCCCGGGGGAAATTCACCCCTCCACTTT
-	-	TRBV9	TRBJ2-7	CASSVDGATTYEQYF	TGTGCCAGCAGCGTAGATGGGGCTACGACCTACGAGCAGTACTTC
-	few	TRBV28	TRBJ2-5	CASSWAGPTRTQYF	TGTGCCAGCAGCTGGGCAGGGCCCACGCGGACCCAGTACTTC
-	few	TRBV6-1	TRBJ1-2	CASSPAFWRVYGYTF	TGTGCCAGCTCACCCGCCTTTTGGAGGGTCTATGGCTACACCTTC
TRBD1	-	TRBV9	TRBJ1-3	CASSAPTGPRNTIYF	TGTGCCAGCAGCGCCCCGACAGGGCCAAGAAACACCATATATTTT
TRBD1	-	TRBV29-1	TRBJ2-7	CSVEDWGDRGDYYEQYF	TGCAGCGTTGAAGATTGGGGGGACAGGGGAGATTACTACGAGCAGTACTTC
-	few	TRBV18	TRBJ2-3	CASSPNPDTQYF	TGTGCCAGCTCACCCAATCCAGATACGCAGTATTTT
TRBD1	once	TRBV7-8	TRBJ2-7	CASSDAFSKGAPYEQYF	TGTGCCAGCAGCGACGCATTTTCTAAGGGGGCTCCCTACGAGCAGTACTTC
-	-	TRBV4-1	TRBJ2-5	CASSRRTAGQETQYF	TGCGCCAGCAGCCGAAGGACTGCCGGGCAAGAGACCCAGTACTTC
TRBD2	-	TRBV30	TRBJ2-7	CAWSRGGVGEQYF	TGTGCCTGGAGTCGGGGGGGGGTAGGCGAGCAGTACTTC
-	few	TRBV27	TRBJ2-7	CASSPTQTGSYEQYF	TGTGCCAGCAGTCCGACGCAGACAGGCTCCTACGAGCAGTACTTC
TRBD2	once	TRBV27	TRBJ2-5	CASSLGRGQETQYF	TGTGCCAGCAGTTTAGGGAGGGGCCAAGAGACCCAGTACTTC
-	-	TRBV6-1	TRBJ2-7	CASSAAGFYEQYF	TGTGCCAGCAGCGCCGCGGGGTTCTACGAGCAGTACTTC
TRBD2	-	TRBV7-9	TRBJ2-1	CASRPTGTSGNEQFF	TGTGCCAGCAGACCTACCGGGACTAGCGGAAATGAGCAGTTCTTC
-	-	TRBV9	TRBJ2-3	CASSVQTDTQYF	TGTGCCAGCAGCGTTCAAACAGATACGCAGTATTTT
-	-	TRBV30	TRBJ2-7	CAWAERYEQYF	TGTGCCTGGGCGGAGAGGTACGAGCAGTACTTC
-	-	TRBV2	TRBJ2-5	CASSEGGGQRETQYF	TGTGCCAGCAGTGAAGGGGGAGGTCAGAGGGAGACCCAGTACTTC
-	-	TRBV28	TRBJ2-7	CASSLLGRTPYF	TGTGCCAGCAGTTTATTGGGGCGGACGCCGTACTTC
-	few	TRBV19	TRBJ1-2	CASSMEGRNYGYTF	TGTGCCAGTAGTATGGAGGGACGGAACTATGGCTACACCTTC
-	-	TRBV7-2	TRBJ1-2	CASSSVSPSVVNYGYTF	TGTGCCAGCAGCTCCGTAAGCCCATCTGTGGTCAACTATGGCTACACCTTC
TRBD1	once	TRBV7-9	TRBJ2-1	CASSQGGTGPSYNEQFF	TGTGCCAGCAGCCAAGGAGGGACAGGACCTTCCTACAATGAGCAGTTCTTC
TRBD1	-	TRBV5-1	TRBJ1-1	CASSRGTGAGWGAEAFF	TGCGCCAGCAGCAGGGGGACAGGGGCCGGTTGGGGTGCTGAAGCTTTCTTT
-	few	TRBV5-6	TRBJ1-1	CASKYTANTEAFF	TGTGCCAGCAAGTATACAGCGAACACTGAAGCTTTCTTT
TRBD1	few	TRBV4-1	TRBJ1-4	CASSLSQGLGEKLFF	TGCGCCAGCAGCCTCTCACAGGGGTTGGGTGAAAAACTGTTTTTT
-	-	TRBV5-1	TRBJ2-3	CASSWGVEEDTQYF	TGCGCCAGCAGCTGGGGGGTCGAAGAAGATACGCAGTATTTT
-	-	TRBV7-8	TRBJ1-5	CASSSTQGWRLGNQPQHF	TGTGCCAGCAGCTCGACCCAGGGGTGGAGGCTTGGCAATCAGCCCCAGCATTTT
TRBD2	-	TRBV10-2	TRBJ2-2	CASSEIIASGSSGELFF	TGCGCCAGCAGTGAGATAATTGCTAGCGGGAGCTCCGGGGAGCTGTTTTTT
-	few	TRBV19	TRBJ1-1	CASSSGVNTEAFF	TGTGCCAGTTCTAGCGGGGTGAACACTGAAGCTTTCTTT
-	-	TRBV2	TRBJ1-2	CASRQGSYGYTF	TGTGCCAGCAGGCAGGGATCCTATGGCTACACCTTC
-	-	TRBV6-1	TRBJ1-5	CASSELAGGINQPQHF	TGTGCCAGCAGTGAACTTGCTGGGGGCATCAATCAGCCCCAGCATTTT
TRBD2	few	TRBV7-2	TRBJ2-5	CASSLVLAGGAGETQYF	TGTGCCAGCAGCTTAGTACTAGCGGGAGGGGCGGGAGAGACCCAGTACTTC
-	-	TRBV28	TRBJ2-5	CASSQGRLETQYF	TGTGCCAGCAGCCAGGGGCGCTTAGAGACCCAGTACTTC
TRBD1	few	TRBV6-6	TRBJ2-7	CASSYSGQGTYEQYF	TGTGCCAGCAGTTACTCGGGACAGGGCACTTACGAGCAGTACTTC
-	once	TRBV15	TRBJ2-2	CATKTTGNTGELFF	TGTGCCACCAAGACGACAGGGAACACCGGGGAGCTGTTTTTT
-	few	TRBV11-2	TRBJ2-7	CASSPLGARPDEQYF	TGTGCCAGCAGCCCCTTGGGGGCTAGACCCGACGAGCAGTACTTC
-	-	TRBV11-3	TRBJ2-7	CASSLRHDGEQYF	TGTGCCAGCAGCTTAAGACACGATGGCGAGCAGTACTTC
TRBD1	-	TRBV7-8	TRBJ2-6	CASSQGGPGGYSGANVLTF	TGTGCCAGCAGCCAAGGCGGCCCAGGGGGCTACTCTGGGGCCAACGTCCTGACTTTC
-	once	TRBV9	TRBJ2-3	CASSLPGDTQYF	TGTGCCAGCAGCCTCCCGGGGGATACGCAGTATTTT
TRBD2	few	TRBV4-2	TRBJ2-5	CASSPGLAGGPYQETQYF	TGTGCCAGCAGCCCAGGACTAGCGGGGGGACCGTACCAAGAGACCCAGTACTTC
TRBD1	once	TRBV11-3	TRBJ2-7	CASSFNRGEFGEQYF	TGTGCCAGCAGTTTTAACAGGGGGGAGTTCGGGGAGCAGTACTTC
TRBD1	-	TRBV5-1	TRBJ1-1	CASSLMLTGVDTEAFF	TGCGCCAGCAGCTTGATGTTGACAGGGGTAGACACTGAAGCTTTCTTT
TRBD1	-	TRBV15	TRBJ1-4	CATSIMDRGREKLFF	TGTGCCACCAGCATAATGGACAGGGGGCGGGAAAAACTGTTTTTT